The clone carrying this TCR beta chain was counted at least ten times. The data were obtained in a study of human T cells and chemical hapten exposure. Time point described: patch test 2, 6 weeks after DPC sensitization. Treatment specified: therapeutic diphenylcyclopropenone sensitization with weekly scalp DPC. CDR1 and CDR2 (germline): DFQATT, SNEGSKA (reference sequence). After removal of 6 bases from V and 1 base from J, the junction contained 8 bases not matched to a gene. This CDR3 has 15 residues. One entry per CDR3 protein results from TCRdb running MiXCR on the RACE reads. The sample yields approximately 28,000 distinct CDR3 sequences, around a tenth seen once.

The chain recombines TRBV20-1 with TRBJ2-4, with 8 bases fitting TRBD2. The receptor was derived from a man aged 25-40 years with alopecia areata. Some clones in this sample may be carry-over from other donors' samples. The material sequenced was whole blood, taken in connection with sensitization to the hapten diphenylcyclopropenone (DPC). The CDR3 DNA is TGCAGTGCGGCGACGGGGGGGCAGGCCAAAAACATTCAGTACTTC. It encodes CSAATGGQAKNIQYF.